This TCR beta chain stems from a study of blood T cell repertoires in COVID-19. Study summary: T cells, B-cell-depleted T cells, or PBMCs provided the cDNA or gDNA that served as material.

Sequenced by immunoSEQ multiplex PCR; TCRdb stores in-frame clones only, minus some. The table shows 200,000 or so clones, with under 90% occurring only once. Losses at the gene ends were 5 bases for V and 7 bases for J; bases not matched to a gene: 13. CDR1 is SNHLY, CDR2 FYNNEI, per germline. This CDR3 has 15 residues. Sequencing was performed on peripheral blood. This TCR was recovered from a man in his sixties who had recovered from COVID-19. The chain carries TRBV2 and TRBJ2-7, with TRBD1 matching 8 bases. The CDR3 is CASSLPSDRVGEQYF. CDR3 bases: TGTGCCAGCAGTCTCCCGTCGGACAGGGTGGGGGAGCAGTACTTC. The whole variable domain, remainder taken from reference TRBV2 and TRBJ2-7, is EPEVTQTPSHQVTQMGQEVILRCVPISNHLYFYWYRQILGQKVEFLVSFYNNEISEKSEIFDDQFSVERPDGSNFTLKIRSTKLEDSAMYFCASSLPSDRVGEQYFGPGTRLTVT.